The rows below give T cell receptor beta chains drawn from one sample of a study of CXCR3-negative and CXCR3-positive naive CD8 T cells. TCRdb reprocessed the 5' RACE reads and stores each CDR3 protein as one record, lacking DNA. In all, the sample yields 120,000 to 150,000 distinct CDR3 sequences. Sequencing was carried out using naive CXCR3+ CD8+ T cells from blood. The receptors were sampled from a human donor in good health. Some clones in this sample may be carry-over from other donors' samples. Both conserved end residues are part of each CDR3.

V gene: TRBV5-6; J gene: TRBJ1-5; CDR3 protein: CASSISDLGQPQHF
V gene: TRBV7-9; J gene: TRBJ2-2; CDR3 protein: CASSFASGRRTGELFF
V gene: TRBV5-1; J gene: TRBJ1-2; CDR3 protein: CASSLVAPVGYTF
V gene: TRBV19; J gene: TRBJ1-1; CDR3 protein: CASSVMSGNTEAFF
V gene: TRBV7-8; J gene: TRBJ2-7; CDR3 protein: CASSLDGQTYEQYF
V gene: TRBV7-9; J gene: TRBJ2-7; CDR3 protein: CASSPVDHYEQYF
V gene: TRBV20-1; J gene: TRBJ2-1; CDR3 protein: CSAGGTADNEQFF
V gene: TRBV11-2; J gene: TRBJ2-3; CDR3 protein: CASSLDNPGGRDTQYF
V gene: TRBV15; J gene: TRBJ2-1; CDR3 protein: CATSRDGLPAEQFF
V gene: TRBV6-6; J gene: TRBJ2-1; CDR3 protein: CASSYLAETSSYNEQFF
V gene: TRBV7-9; J gene: TRBJ2-7; CDR3 protein: CASSSPRGEQYF
V gene: TRBV27; J gene: TRBJ2-1; CDR3 protein: CASSSYQGNEQFF
V gene: TRBV5-1; J gene: TRBJ1-1; CDR3 protein: CASSFLPGTENTEAFF
V gene: TRBV7-2; J gene: TRBJ2-7; CDR3 protein: CASSLIGQSPYEQYF
V gene: TRBV11-1; J gene: TRBJ2-7; CDR3 protein: CASSFTGEAYEQYF
V gene: TRBV29-1; J gene: TRBJ2-1; CDR3 protein: CSVVGKVTSGSYNEQFF
V gene: TRBV7-9; J gene: TRBJ2-5; CDR3 protein: CASSQVSTGLQETQYF
V gene: TRBV29-1; J gene: TRBJ2-1; CDR3 protein: CSVEKSGSEQFF
V gene: TRBV7-9; J gene: TRBJ1-1; CDR3 protein: CASSLPLGAGTEAFF
V gene: TRBV15; J gene: TRBJ2-2; CDR3 protein: CATSRDVQVPRSTGELFF
V gene: TRBV29-1; J gene: TRBJ2-2; CDR3 protein: CSVDLQDTNTGELFF
V gene: TRBV4-3; J gene: TRBJ2-7; CDR3 protein: CVSSQALGQGAYEQYF